This TCR beta chain originates from a study of T cell repertoires in cytomegalovirus infection (dated by TCRdb to about 2019). Regarding the research as a whole: Peptide stimulations targeted recently identified HLA-C-restricted CMV epitopes, whose presentation resists viral immunomodulation, together with well-studied HLA-B-restricted epitopes. Donor HLA type was relevant to the analysis, because carriage of CMV infection together with the matching HLA type was indicated by public TCR beta signatures. The paper's findings and limits, for the study overall: The ex vivo response was dominated by HLA-C-restricted CMV-specific TCR beta clonotypes, and the single most frequent clonotype in two of eight donors was supplied by these HLA-C-restricted clonotypes. Carriers of CMV infection plus the relevant HLA type were discriminated by the cumulative frequency of public TCR beta family members in the study cohort and in an independent roughly 370-donor cohort.

The sample was run on an Illumina HiSeq 1500. TCRdb trimmed the raw reads at Q25, called clones with MiXCR and kept productive beta chains. For every CDR3 protein sequence, its rows merge into one entry that carries the most common genes and DNA. Here the sample has 450,000 to 650,000 distinct CDR3 sequences; over 35% occur a single time. The ten largest clones add up to 48% of the sample. Taken with the paper, the label for treatment or condition translates to: in vitro stimulation with specific CMV peptide epitopes to enrich CMV-specific T cells. In regard to this clonotype: Which antigen it targets is not known. No base-level quality is on record; no much larger clone is a single base apart.

As encoded in the germline V gene, CDR1 is MDHEN while CDR2 is SYDVKM. The CDR3 runs 12 residues from the cysteine to the phenylalanine. Only the CDR3 region is kept as DNA, spanning 36 bases read in frame from base 1. V loses 7 bases, J loses 4 bases, and the germline ends lie 11 bases apart. The chain was built from TRBV28 and TRBJ2-7; the D region possibly corresponds to TRBD2 (5 bases align). This specimen was cultured PBMCs, taken from culture after CMV antigen stimulation. The clonotype comes from a human donor in good health (CMV status not recorded). Some clones in this sample may be carry-over from other donors' samples. The CDR3: CASNLGGYEQYF. The bases read TGTGCCAGCAATCTGGGCGGGTACGAGCAGTACTTC.